This T cell receptor (beta chain) is from a study of cytomegalovirus exposure and HLA in healthy donors. CDR1 is SGHNT, CDR2 YYREEE, per germline (reference sequence). The length of the CDR3 is 14 residues. Trimming pared 4 bases from V and 5 bases from J, leaving 15 bases between. 60 Vbeta and 13 Jbeta primers were used in PCR. The protocol was immunoSEQ multiplex PCR, while the TCRdb copy is restricted to in-frame clones and leaves out a portion. The listing contains some 150,000 clones. V gene TRBV5-4 combines with J gene TRBJ1-2; weak D call: TRBD1 (5 bases). The sample comprised PBMCs. The clonotype was recovered from a woman aged 18-35 years in good health and CMV-seronegative. The CDR3 reads CASSPSGLNYGYTF. In DNA form, the CDR3 reads TGTGCCAGCAGCCCCTCGGGACTGAATTATGGCTACACCTTC.